Below are 6 T cell receptor beta chains sequenced from a single sample in a study of T cell responses to AZD1222 COVID-19 vaccine. The repertoire was sequenced with immunoSEQ multiplex PCR; TCRdb's copy has only in-frame clones and lacks some. The sample holds 65,000 to 70,000 clones; about 90% are singletons and the top ten take around 7.8%. The material was peripheral blood, obtained on day 0 of AZD1222 vaccination. Every receptor here comes from an adult in good health.

This clone was recorded a few times. V gene TRBV5-5 combines with J gene TRBJ1-1; weak D call: TRBD1 (6 bases). V lost 2 bases, J lost 1 base, and 15 bases lay in between. Per germline, CDR1 SGHKS and CDR2 YYEKEE (reference sequence). The CDR3 covers 16 residues. As DNA, the CDR3 is TGTGCCAGCAGCTTAGTTACAGGGAGGAGGAACACTGAAGCTTTCTTT. Translating gives CASSLVTGRRNTEAFF.

The chain employs TRBV5-1 and TRBJ1-2; 8 nucleotides align to TRBD1. The CDR3 sequence is 13 residues long. J was trimmed by 6 bases and V by 1 base; bases with no gene match: 2. Germline assignment: CDR1 SGHRS and CDR2 YFSETQ. The CDR3 reads CASSLTRGHGYTF. CDR3 nucleotides: TGCGCCAGCAGCTTGACCAGGGGGCATGGCTACACCTTC.

This rearrangement joins TRBV7-9 to TRBJ2-6; maybe TRBD1 (5 bases). Trimming cost V 0 bases and J 2 bases, with 5 bases left between them. Germline-derived CDR1 and CDR2 are SEHNR and FQNEAQ (reference sequence). The CDR3 consists of 15 residues. CDR3 sequence (DNA): TGTGCCAGCAGCTTAGCAGGGGCTGGGGCCAACGTCCTGACTTTC. Translating gives CASSLAGAGANVLTF.

V usage is TRBV27 and J usage is TRBJ2-2, with D possibly TRBD1 on 5 matching bases. Germline V gene lookup returns CDR1 MNHEY and CDR2 SMNVEV (reference sequence). CDR3 size: 14 residues. V gave up 3 bases and J gave up 6 bases, with 11 bases separating them. Here the CDR3 reads CASSFQQVSGELFF. For the CDR3, the DNA is TGTGCCAGCAGTTTTCAACAGGTTTCCGGGGAGCTGTTTTTT.

The rearrangement uses TRBV7-2 and TRBJ1-2; maybe TRBD1 (5 bases). CDR1 and CDR2 from the germline V gene are SGHTA and FQGNSA. CDR3 length equals 14 residues. With 1 base removed from V and 4 bases from J, the gap between germline ends came to 10 bases. CDR3 bases: TGTGCCAGCAGCTTAGACTGGGACTCCTATGGCTACACCTTC. Translating it yields CASSLDWDSYGYTF.

V is TRBV2 and J is TRBJ1-2, with a weak D call TRBD1 (6 bases). Trimming shortened V by 9 bases and J by 4 bases, and 18 bases separated the two germline ends. CDR3 size: 14 residues. The germline V gene has CDR1 SNHLY and CDR2 FYNNEI. In nucleotides, the CDR3 is TGTGCCAGAGAGACCAGGGGACTCAGCTATGGCTACACCTTC. It encodes CARETRGLSYGYTF.